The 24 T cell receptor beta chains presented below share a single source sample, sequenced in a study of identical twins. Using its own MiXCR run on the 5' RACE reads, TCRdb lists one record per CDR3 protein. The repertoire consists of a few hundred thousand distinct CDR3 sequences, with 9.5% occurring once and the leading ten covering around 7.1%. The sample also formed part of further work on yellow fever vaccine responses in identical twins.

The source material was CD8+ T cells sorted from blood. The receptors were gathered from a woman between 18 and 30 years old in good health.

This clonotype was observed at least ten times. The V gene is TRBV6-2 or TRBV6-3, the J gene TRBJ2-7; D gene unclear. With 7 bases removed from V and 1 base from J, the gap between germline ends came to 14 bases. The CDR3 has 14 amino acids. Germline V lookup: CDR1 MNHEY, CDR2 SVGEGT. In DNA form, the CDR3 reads TGTGCCAGCACCCCCCCGGGTAGTTCCTACGAGCAGTACTTC. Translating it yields CASTPPGSSYEQYF.

In DNA form, the CDR3 reads TGTGCCACCAGGGACAGTTCTTCCTACGAGCAGTACTTC. Translated: CATRDSSSYEQYF. The V call is TRBV15, the J call TRBJ2-7; TRBD1 might be the D (6 bases). The V gene's germline CDR1 is LNHNV and CDR2 YYDKDF (reference sequence). V dropped 6 bases and J dropped 1 base, with 10 bases sitting between them. The CDR3 extends over 13 amino acids.

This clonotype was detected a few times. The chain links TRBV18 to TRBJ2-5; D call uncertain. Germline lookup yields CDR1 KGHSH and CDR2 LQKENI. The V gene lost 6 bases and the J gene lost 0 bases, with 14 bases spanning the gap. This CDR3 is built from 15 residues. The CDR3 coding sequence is TGTGCCAGCTCTCCCGGTCCTAGGTACCAAGAGACCCAGTACTTC. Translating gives CASSPGPRYQETQYF.

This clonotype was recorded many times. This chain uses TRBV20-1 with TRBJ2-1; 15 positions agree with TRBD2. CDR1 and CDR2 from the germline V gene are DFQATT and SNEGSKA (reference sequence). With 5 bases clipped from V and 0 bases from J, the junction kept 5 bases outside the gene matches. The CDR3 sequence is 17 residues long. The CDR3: CSAGTSGGLNSYNEQFF. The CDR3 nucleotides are TGCAGTGCTGGGACTAGCGGGGGGTTGAACTCCTACAATGAGCAGTTCTTC.

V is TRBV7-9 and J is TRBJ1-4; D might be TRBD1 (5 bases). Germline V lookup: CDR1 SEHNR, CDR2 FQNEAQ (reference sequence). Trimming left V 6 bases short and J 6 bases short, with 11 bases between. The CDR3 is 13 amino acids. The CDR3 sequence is CASRLGLDEKLFF. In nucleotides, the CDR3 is TGTGCCAGCAGATTGGGACTGGATGAAAAACTGTTTTTT. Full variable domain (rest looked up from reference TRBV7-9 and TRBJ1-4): DTGVSQNPRHKITKRGQNVTFRCDPISEHNRLYWYRQTLGQGPEFLTYFQNEAQLEKSRLLSDRFSAERPKGSFSTLEIQRTEQGDSAMYLCASRLGLDEKLFFGSGTQLSVL.

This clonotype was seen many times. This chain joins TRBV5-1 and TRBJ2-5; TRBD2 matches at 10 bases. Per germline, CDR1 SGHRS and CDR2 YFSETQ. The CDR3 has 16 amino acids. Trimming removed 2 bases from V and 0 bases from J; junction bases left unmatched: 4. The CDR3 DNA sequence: TGCGCCAGCAGCTTCGGACTAGCGGAGTACCAAGAGACCCAGTACTTC. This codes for CASSFGLAEYQETQYF.

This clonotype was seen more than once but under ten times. CDR3 DNA sequence: TGTGCCAGCAGTTCCCCTAGCGGGCTTGAAGGAGAGACCCAGTACTTC. This codes for CASSSPSGLEGETQYF. The rearrangement uses TRBV2 and TRBJ2-5, with TRBD2 matching 8 bases. The CDR3 extends over 16 amino acids. The germline CDR1 and CDR2 sequences are SNHLY and FYNNEI. V was clipped by 5 bases and J by 4 bases; unmatched bases: 12.

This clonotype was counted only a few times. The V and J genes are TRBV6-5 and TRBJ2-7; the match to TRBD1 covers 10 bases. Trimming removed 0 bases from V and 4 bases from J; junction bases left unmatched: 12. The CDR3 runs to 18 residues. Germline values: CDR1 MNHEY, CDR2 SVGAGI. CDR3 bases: TGTGCCAGCAGTTACTCGAACCGGGACAGGGGCGGGTATTACGAGCAGTACTTC. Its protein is CASSYSNRDRGGYYEQYF.

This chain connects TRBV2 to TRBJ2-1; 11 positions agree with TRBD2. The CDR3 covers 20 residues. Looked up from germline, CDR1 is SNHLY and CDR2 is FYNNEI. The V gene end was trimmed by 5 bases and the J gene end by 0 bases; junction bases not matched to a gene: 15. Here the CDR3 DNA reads TGTGCCAGCAGTCTGAACCCTAGCGGGGGGCTACACGGCTCCTACAATGAGCAGTTCTTC. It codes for CASSLNPSGGLHGSYNEQFF.

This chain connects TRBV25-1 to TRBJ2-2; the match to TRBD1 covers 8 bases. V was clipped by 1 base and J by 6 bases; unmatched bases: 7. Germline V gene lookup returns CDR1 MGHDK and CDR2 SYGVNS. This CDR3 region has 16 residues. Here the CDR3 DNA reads TGTGCCAGCAGTGAATTCGGACAGGGTCCCGCCGGGGAGCTGTTTTTT. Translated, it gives CASSEFGQGPAGELFF. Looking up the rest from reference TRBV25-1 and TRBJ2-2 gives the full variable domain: EADIYQTPRYLVIGTGKKITLECSQTMGHDKMYWYQQDPGMELHLIHYSYGVNSTEKGDLSSESTVSRIRTEHFPLTLESARPSHTSQYLCASSEFGQGPAGELFFGEGSRLTVL.

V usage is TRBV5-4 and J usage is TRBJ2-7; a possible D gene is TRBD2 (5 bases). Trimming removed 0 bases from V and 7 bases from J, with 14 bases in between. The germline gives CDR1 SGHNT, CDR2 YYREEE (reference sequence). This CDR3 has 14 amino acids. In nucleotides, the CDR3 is TGTGCCAGCAGCTTGGCTGCGGGCCCGGGAGAGCAGTACTTC. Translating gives CASSLAAGPGEQYF.

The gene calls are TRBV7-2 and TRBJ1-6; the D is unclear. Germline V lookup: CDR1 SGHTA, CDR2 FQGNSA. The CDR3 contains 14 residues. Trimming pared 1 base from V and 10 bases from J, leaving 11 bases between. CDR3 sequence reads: CASSLGWPGSPLHF. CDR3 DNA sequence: TGTGCCAGCAGCTTAGGGTGGCCGGGGTCACCCCTCCACTTT. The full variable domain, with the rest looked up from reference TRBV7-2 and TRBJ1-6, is GAGVSQSPSNKVTEKGKDVELRCDPISGHTALYWYRQSLGQGLEFLIYFQGNSAPDKSGLPSDRFSAERTGGSVSTLTIQRTQQEDSAVYLCASSLGWPGSPLHFGNGTRLTVT.

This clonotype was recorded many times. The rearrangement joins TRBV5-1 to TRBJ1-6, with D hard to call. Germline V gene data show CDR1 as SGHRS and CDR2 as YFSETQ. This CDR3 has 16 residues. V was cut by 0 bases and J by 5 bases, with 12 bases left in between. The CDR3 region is CASSLVVLADNSPLHF. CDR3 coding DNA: TGCGCCAGCAGCTTGGTCGTCTTAGCTGATAATTCACCCCTCCACTTT.

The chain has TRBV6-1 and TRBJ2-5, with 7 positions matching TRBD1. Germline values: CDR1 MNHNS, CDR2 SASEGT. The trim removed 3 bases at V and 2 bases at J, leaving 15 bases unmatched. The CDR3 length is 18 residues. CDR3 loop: CASSDPLVGTVAQETQYF. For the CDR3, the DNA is TGTGCCAGCAGTGACCCCCTGGTGGGGACAGTAGCGCAAGAGACCCAGTACTTC.

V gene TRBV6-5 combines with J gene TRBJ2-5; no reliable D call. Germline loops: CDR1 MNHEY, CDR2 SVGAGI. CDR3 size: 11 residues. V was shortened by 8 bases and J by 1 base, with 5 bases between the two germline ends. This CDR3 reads CASYFQETQYF. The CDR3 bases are TGTGCCAGCTACTTCCAAGAGACCCAGTACTTC.

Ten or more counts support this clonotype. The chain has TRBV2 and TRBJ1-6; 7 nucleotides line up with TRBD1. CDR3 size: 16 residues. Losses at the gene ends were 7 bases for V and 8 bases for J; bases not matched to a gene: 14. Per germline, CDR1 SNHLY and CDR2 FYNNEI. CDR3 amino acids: CASTNWVTGNHSPLHF. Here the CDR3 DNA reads TGTGCCAGCACCAACTGGGTGACAGGGAACCATTCACCCCTCCACTTT.

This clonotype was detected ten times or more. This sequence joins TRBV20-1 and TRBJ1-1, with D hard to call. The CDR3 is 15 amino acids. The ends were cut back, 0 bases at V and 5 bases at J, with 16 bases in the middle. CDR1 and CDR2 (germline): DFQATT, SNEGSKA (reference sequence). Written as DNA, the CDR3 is TGCAGTGCTAGAGATAGCGGGTCGGGTTGGACTGAAGCTTTCTTT. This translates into CSARDSGSGWTEAFF.

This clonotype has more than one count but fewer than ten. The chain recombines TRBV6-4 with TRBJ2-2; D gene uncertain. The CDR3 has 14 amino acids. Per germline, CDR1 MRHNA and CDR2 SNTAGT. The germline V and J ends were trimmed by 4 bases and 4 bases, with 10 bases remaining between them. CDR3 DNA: TGTGCCAGCAGTGCCATTTCATTCACCGGGGAGCTGTTTTTT. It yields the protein CASSAISFTGELFF.

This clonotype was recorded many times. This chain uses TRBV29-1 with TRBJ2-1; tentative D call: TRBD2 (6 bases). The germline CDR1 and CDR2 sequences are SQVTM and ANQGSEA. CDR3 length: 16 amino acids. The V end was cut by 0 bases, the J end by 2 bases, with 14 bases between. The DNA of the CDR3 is TGCAGCGTTGAAGATCCCGGGAGAGAAACCTACAATGAGCAGTTCTTC. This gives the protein CSVEDPGRETYNEQFF.

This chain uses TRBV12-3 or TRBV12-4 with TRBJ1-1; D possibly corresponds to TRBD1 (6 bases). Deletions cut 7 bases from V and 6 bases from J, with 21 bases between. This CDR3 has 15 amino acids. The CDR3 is CASNLNQGLQAEAFF. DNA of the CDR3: TGTGCCAGCAACCTAAATCAGGGGCTGCAGGCTGAAGCTTTCTTT.

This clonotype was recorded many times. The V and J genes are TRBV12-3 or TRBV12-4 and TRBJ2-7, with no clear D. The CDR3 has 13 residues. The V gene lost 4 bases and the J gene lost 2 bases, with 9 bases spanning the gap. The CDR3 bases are TGTGCCAGCAGTTCCGCTTTCCCCTACGAGCAGTACTTC. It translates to CASSSAFPYEQYF.

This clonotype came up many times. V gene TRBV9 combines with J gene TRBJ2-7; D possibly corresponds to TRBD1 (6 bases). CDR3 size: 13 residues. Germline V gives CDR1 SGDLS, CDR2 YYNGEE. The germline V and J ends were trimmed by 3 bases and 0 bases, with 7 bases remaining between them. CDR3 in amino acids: CASSEGHSYEQYF. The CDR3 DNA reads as TGTGCCAGCAGCGAGGGACACTCCTACGAGCAGTACTTC.

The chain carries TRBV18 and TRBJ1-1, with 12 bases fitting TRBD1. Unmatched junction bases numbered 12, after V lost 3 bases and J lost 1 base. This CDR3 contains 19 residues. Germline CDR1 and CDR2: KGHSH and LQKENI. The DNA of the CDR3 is TGTGCCAGCTCACCTGGGACAGGGGGCGCGATAGCGGGGAACACTGAAGCTTTCTTT. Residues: CASSPGTGGAIAGNTEAFF.

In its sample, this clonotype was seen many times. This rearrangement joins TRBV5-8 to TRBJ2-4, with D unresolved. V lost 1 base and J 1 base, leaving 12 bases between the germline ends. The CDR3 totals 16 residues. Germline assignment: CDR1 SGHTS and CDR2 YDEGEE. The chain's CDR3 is CASSLWRETAKNIQYF. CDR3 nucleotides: TGTGCCAGCAGCTTGTGGCGAGAGACGGCCAAAAACATTCAGTACTTC.